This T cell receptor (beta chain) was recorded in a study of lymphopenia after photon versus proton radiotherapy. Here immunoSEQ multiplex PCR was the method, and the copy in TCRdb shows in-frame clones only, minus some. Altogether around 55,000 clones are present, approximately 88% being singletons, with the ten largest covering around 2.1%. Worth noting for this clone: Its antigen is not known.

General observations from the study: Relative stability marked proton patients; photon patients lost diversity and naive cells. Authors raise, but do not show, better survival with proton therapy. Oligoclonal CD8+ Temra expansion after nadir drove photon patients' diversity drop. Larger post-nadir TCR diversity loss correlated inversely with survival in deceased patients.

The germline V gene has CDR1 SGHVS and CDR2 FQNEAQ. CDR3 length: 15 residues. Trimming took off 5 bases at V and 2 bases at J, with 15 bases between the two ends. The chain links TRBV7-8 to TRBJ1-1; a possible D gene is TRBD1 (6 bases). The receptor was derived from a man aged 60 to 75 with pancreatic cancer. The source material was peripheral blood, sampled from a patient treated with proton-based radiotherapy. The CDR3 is CASSLWGGTNTEAFF. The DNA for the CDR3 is TGTGCCAGCAGCCTCTGGGGAGGGACAAACACTGAAGCTTTCTTT.